The entry below gives a single T cell receptor (beta chain) sequence along with its context. The antigen remains unidentified. The junction departs from the called germline gene at one end, perhaps through a read error. This sample was taken from a study of blood T cells in healthy people across ages. Each donor gave 9 to 10 milliliters of peripheral blood. With a J-beta primer mix and a sample-barcoded 5' primer, a second PCR ran roughly 6 to 12 cycles. Each cDNA molecule was tagged by a template-switch adaptor that had 12 random nucleotides. TCRdb passed the 5' RACE reads through MiXCR, listing each CDR3 protein once. In the table there are fewer than 2,000,000 distinct CDR3 sequences, around 35% of which are singletons. Study-level points and caveats: Older age coincided with a roughly linear decline in TCR beta diversity per million T cells.

Sequenced material: blood. The sequence was obtained from a woman under 40 in good health.

CDR3: CASARPAANEKRFF. DNA for the CDR3: TGTGCCAGCGCCCGACCAGCGGCTAATGAAAAACGGTTTTTT. V is TRBV12-3 or TRBV12-4 and J is TRBJ1-4; D is undetermined. The CDR3 loop spans 14 amino acids.